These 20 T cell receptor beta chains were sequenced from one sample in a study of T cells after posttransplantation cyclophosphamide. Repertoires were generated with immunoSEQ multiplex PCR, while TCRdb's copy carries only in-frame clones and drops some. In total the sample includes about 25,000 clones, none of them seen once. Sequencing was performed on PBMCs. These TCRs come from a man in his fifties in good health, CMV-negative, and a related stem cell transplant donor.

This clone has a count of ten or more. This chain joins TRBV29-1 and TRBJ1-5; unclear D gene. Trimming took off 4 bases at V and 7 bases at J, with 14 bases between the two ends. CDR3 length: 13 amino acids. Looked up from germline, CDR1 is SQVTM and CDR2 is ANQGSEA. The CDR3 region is CSVAQEAWQPQHF. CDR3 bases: TGCAGCGTTGCCCAGGAGGCATGGCAGCCCCAGCATTTT.

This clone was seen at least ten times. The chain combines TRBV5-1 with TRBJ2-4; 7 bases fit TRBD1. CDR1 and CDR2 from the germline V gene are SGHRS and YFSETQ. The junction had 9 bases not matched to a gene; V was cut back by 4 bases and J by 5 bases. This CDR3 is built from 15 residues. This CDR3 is CASSLETGTENIQYF. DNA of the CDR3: TGCGCCAGCAGCCTAGAGACCGGGACAGAAAACATTCAGTACTTC.

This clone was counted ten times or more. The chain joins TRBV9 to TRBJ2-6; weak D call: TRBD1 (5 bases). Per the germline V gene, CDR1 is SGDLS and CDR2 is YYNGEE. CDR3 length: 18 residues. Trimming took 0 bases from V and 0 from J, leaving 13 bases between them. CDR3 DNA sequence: TGTGCCAGCAGCGTAGTGCCCACAGGACGCTCTGGGGCCAACGTCCTGACTTTC. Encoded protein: CASSVVPTGRSGANVLTF.

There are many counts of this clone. CDR3 sequence: CASSLPNTGELFF. The DNA for the CDR3 is TGTGCCAGCAGCTTGCCAAACACCGGGGAGCTGTTTTTT. The chain is built from TRBV5-8 and TRBJ2-2; D not resolved. CDR3 length equals 13 residues. CDR1 SGHTS and CDR2 YDEGEE come from the germline V gene. Trimming cost V 1 base and J 2 bases, with 3 bases left between them.

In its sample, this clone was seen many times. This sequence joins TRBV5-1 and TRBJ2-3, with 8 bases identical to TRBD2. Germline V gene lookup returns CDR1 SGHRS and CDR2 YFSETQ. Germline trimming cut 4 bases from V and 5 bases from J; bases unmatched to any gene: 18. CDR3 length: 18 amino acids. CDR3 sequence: CASSLPPGGQIGRDTQYF. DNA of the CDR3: TGCGCCAGCAGCCTCCCCCCGGGGGGGCAGATAGGGAGAGATACGCAGTATTTT.

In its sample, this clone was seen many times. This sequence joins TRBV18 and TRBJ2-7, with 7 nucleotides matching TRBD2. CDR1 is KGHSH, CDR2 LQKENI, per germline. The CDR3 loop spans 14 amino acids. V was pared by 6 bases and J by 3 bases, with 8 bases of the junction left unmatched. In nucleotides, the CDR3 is TGTGCCAGCTCCCCCGGGACTATGAGCTACGAGCAGTACTTC. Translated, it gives CASSPGTMSYEQYF.

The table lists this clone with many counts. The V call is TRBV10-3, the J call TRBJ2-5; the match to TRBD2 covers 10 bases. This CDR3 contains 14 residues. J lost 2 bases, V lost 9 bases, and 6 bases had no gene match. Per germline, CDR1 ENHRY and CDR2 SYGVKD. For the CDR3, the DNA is TGTGCCATTGGCGCTAGCGGGGGTCAAGAGACCCAGTACTTC. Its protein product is CAIGASGGQETQYF.

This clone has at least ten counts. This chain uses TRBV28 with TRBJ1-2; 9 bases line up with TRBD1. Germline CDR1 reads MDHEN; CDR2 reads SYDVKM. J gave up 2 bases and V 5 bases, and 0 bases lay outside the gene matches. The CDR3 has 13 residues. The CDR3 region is CASSGQGNYGYTF. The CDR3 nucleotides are TGTGCCAGCAGTGGACAGGGGAACTATGGCTACACCTTC.

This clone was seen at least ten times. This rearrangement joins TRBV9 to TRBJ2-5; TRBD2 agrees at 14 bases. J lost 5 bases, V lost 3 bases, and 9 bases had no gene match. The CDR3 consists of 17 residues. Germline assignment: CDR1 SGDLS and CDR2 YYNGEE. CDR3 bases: TGTGCCAGCAGCGCGGGGACTAGCGGGAGTCGGAGGGAGACCCAGTACTTC. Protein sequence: CASSAGTSGSRRETQYF.

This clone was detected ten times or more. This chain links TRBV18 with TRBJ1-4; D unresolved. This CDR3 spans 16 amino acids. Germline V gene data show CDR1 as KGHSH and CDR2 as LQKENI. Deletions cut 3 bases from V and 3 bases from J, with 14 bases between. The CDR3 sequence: CASSPQHGTANEKLFF. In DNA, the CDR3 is TGTGCCAGCTCACCCCAACACGGCACAGCTAATGAAAAACTGTTTTTT.

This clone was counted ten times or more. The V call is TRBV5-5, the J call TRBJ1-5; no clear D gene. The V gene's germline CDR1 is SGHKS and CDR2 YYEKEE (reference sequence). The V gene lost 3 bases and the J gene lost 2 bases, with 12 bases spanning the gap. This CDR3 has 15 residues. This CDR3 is CASSYQANGNQPQHF. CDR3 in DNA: TGTGCCAGCAGCTACCAAGCGAATGGCAATCAGCCCCAGCATTTT.

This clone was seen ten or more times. CDR3 protein: CASSLGRVYEQYF. CDR3 coding DNA: TGTGCCAGCAGCTTAGGCAGGGTTTACGAGCAGTACTTC. The chain links TRBV7-6 to TRBJ2-7; D is perhaps TRBD1 (5 bases). The CDR3 totals 13 residues. CDR1 and CDR2 (germline): SGHVS, FNYEAQ. Trimming left V 1 base short and J 4 bases short, with 8 bases between.

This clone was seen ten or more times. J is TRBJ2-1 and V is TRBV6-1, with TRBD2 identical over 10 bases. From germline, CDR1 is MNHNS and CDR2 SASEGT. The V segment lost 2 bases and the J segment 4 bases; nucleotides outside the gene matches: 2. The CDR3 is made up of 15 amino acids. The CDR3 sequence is CASSETTSGYNEQFF. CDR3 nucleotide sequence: TGTGCCAGCAGTGAAACGACTAGCGGGTACAATGAGCAGTTCTTC.

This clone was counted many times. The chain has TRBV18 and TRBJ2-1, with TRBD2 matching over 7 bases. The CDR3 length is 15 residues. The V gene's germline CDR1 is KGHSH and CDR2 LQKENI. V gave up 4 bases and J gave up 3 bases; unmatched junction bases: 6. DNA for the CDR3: TGTGCCAGCTCACGCCAGCGGGGAGACTACAATGAGCAGTTCTTC. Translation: CASSRQRGDYNEQFF.

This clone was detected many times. The CDR3 bases are TGCGCCAGCAGCTCGGGACAGGCTAATGAAAAACTGTTTTTT. The encoded protein is CASSSGQANEKLFF. The V and J genes are TRBV5-1 and TRBJ1-4; TRBD1 matches 8 bases. Trimming at V came to 3 bases and at J to 3 bases, leaving 1 base not matched to a gene. Looked up from germline, CDR1 is SGHRS and CDR2 is YFSETQ. The CDR3 is 14 residues long.

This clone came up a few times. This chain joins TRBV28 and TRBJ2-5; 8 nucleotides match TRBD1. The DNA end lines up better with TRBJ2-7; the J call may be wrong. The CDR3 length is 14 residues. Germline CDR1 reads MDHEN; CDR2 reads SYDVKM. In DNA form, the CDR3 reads TGTGCCAGCAGTTCGGGACAGGCTCACTACGAGCAGTACTTC. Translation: CASSSGQAHYEQYF.

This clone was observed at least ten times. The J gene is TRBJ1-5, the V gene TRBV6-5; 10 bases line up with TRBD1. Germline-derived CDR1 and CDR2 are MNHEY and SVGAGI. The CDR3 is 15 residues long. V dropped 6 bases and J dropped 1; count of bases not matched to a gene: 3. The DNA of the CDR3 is TGTGCCAGCAGCGAGACAGGGGGCAGCAATCAGCCCCAGCATTTT. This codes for CASSETGGSNQPQHF.

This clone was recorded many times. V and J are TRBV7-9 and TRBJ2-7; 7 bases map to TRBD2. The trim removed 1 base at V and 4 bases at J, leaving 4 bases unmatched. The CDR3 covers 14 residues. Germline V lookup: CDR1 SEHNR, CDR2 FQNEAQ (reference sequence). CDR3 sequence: CASSLEAGEYEQYF. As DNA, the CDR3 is TGTGCCAGCAGCTTAGAGGCGGGGGAGTACGAGCAGTACTTC.

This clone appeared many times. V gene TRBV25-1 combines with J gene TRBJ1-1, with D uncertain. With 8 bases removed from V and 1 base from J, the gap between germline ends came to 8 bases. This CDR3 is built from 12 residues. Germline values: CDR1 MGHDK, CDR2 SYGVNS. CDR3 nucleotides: TGTGCCAGCTTCTGGCCGAACACTGAAGCTTTCTTT. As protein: CASFWPNTEAFF. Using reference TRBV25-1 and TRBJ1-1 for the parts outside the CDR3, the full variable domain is EADIYQTPRYLVIGTGKKITLECSQTMGHDKMYWYQQDPGMELHLIHYSYGVNSTEKGDLSSESTVSRIRTEHFPLTLESARPSHTSQYLCASFWPNTEAFFGQGTRLTVV.

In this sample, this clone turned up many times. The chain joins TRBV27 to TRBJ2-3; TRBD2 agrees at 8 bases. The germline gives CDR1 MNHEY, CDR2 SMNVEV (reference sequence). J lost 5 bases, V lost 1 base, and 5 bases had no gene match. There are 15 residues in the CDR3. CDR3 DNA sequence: TGTGCCAGCAGTTTATGGGGACTAGGTTTAGATACGCAGTATTTT. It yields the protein CASSLWGLGLDTQYF.